The sequence of this T cell receptor (beta chain) was determined in a study of blood T cell repertoires in COVID-19. Study background: The study drew acute and convalescent COVID-19 samples from the United States, Italy and Spain.

Using immunoSEQ multiplex PCR, the repertoire was profiled, and TCRdb retains in-frame clones only, with some absent. This sample has some 300,000 clones, with more than 70% found just once. The CDR3 consists of 14 residues. Deletions cut 2 bases from V and 1 base from J, with 5 bases between. CDR1 SGHTA and CDR2 FQGTGA come from the germline V gene. This clonotype was sampled from a woman in her sixties in a cohort exposed to, infected with or recovered from COVID-19 (not recorded which). The sequenced material came from PBMCs or T cells enriched from blood (not recorded which). J is TRBJ2-2 and V is TRBV7-3; D is undetermined. The CDR3 is CASSLRGNTGELFF. In DNA form, the CDR3 reads TGTGCCAGCAGCTTACGCGGGAACACCGGGGAGCTGTTTTTT. The full variable domain, rest sourced from reference TRBV7-3 and TRBJ2-2, is GAGVSQTPSNKVTEKGKYVELRCDPISGHTALYWYRQSLGQGPEFLIYFQGTGAADDSGLPNDRFFAVRPEGSVSTLKIQRTERGDSAVYLCASSLRGNTGELFFGEGSRLTVL.